This TCR beta chain was sequenced for a study of T cells in women clearing cervical HPV infection. Across the study: Controls gave blood once infection was undetectable; cases at lesion identification. Study conclusions and caveats: Unknown T-cell numbers per sample may underlie the richness differences.

As concerns this clone: Its antigen is undetermined. The sequence runs out 3 residues before the end of the CDR3; the remainder is reconstructed from the germline J gene.

Each participant carried one incident cervical HPV16 infection only. The V and J ends lost 0 bases and 5 bases respectively, with 12 bases between them. The CDR3 is 15 residues long. Germline V gene lookup returns CDR1 ENHRY and CDR2 SYGVKD. Measured with immunoSEQ multiplex PCR; TCRdb has only the in-frame clones, and not every one. This sample carries roughly 20,000 clones, with 5% going to the ten biggest clones. The chain joins TRBV10-3 to TRBJ2-3, with a possible D match to TRBD2 (6 bases). The sequence was collected from a woman aged 18-70 years with a cervical HPV16 infection that either progressed to CIN3+ or cleared (not recorded which). Sequencing input: blood buffy coat. CDR3 residues: CAISESGTPGDTQYF. Partial CDR3 DNA: TGTGCCATCAGTGAGTCGGGGACTCCGGGAGATACG.